Shown below are 28 T cell receptor beta chains from a single sample sequenced in a study of Ad26.COV2.S vaccination and SARS-CoV-2 variants. Documented treatment: about 20 received Ad26.COV2.S at low or high dose, single or two shots; 5 received placebo; per-sample allocation not given. Day 63 after the first injection of vaccine or placebo was the sampling time. Only in-frame clones appear in the TCRdb table, and some are missing; sequencing was by immunoSEQ multiplex PCR. The sample has hundreds of thousands of clones, about 89% seen once; the top ten hold approximately 5%. This sample comprised peripheral blood, obtained in a trial of Ad26.COV2.S vaccine versus placebo. These receptor sequences come from a person aged 18 to 65 who received the Ad26.COV2.S COVID-19 vaccine or a placebo.

The chain carries TRBV7-9 and TRBJ1-1; D is undetermined. The germline V and J ends were trimmed by 5 bases and 0 bases, with 7 bases remaining between them. The CDR3 has 13 amino acids. The germline gives CDR1 SEHNR, CDR2 FQNEAQ (reference sequence). CDR3: CASSLQLNTEAFF. In nucleotides, the CDR3 is TGTGCCAGCAGCCTTCAGCTGAACACTGAAGCTTTCTTT.

The chain has TRBV7-9 and TRBJ1-1; 7 nucleotides agree with TRBD1. After removal of 5 bases from V and 1 base from J, the junction contained 7 bases not matched to a gene. CDR1 is SEHNR and CDR2 is FQNEAQ in the germline V gene (reference sequence). The CDR3 consists of 15 residues. The CDR3 loop is CASSPRGTANTEAFF. CDR3 nucleotides: TGTGCCAGCAGCCCGAGGGGGACAGCGAACACTGAAGCTTTCTTT.

J is TRBJ1-3 and V is TRBV28, with D possibly being TRBD1 (5 bases). V was cut by 3 bases and J by 0 bases, with 15 bases left in between. Germline V gene sequence: CDR1 MDHEN, CDR2 SYDVKM. The CDR3 length is 17 residues. CDR3 in amino acids: CASSLSTQGISGNTIYF. As DNA, the CDR3 is TGTGCCAGCAGTTTGTCTACTCAGGGAATCTCTGGAAACACCATATATTTT.

CDR3 sequence: CASIGSSYEQYF. CDR3 DNA: TGTGCCAGCATCGGCAGCTCCTACGAGCAGTACTTC. This chain uses TRBV6-5 with TRBJ2-7, with D unclear. Germline CDR1 MNHEY, CDR2 SVGAGI. This CDR3 spans 12 amino acids. Trimming removed 7 bases at V and 0 bases at J, with 7 bases between.

The chain has TRBV30 and TRBJ1-5; unclear D gene. Per germline, CDR1 GTSNPN and CDR2 SVGIG (reference sequence). Deletions cut 3 bases from V and 0 bases from J, with 12 bases between. CDR3 length: 15 amino acids. The CDR3 is CAWSRGLISNQPQHF. The CDR3 DNA reads TGTGCCTGGAGCAGAGGACTGATTAGCAATCAGCCCCAGCATTTT.

This chain connects TRBV10-1 to TRBJ2-3; D gene uncertain. Between the trimmed V and J ends, which lost 2 bases and 1 base, there was a span of 4 bases. The CDR3 is 13 amino acids. CDR1 and CDR2 from the germline V gene are WNHNN and SYGVQD (reference sequence). Here the CDR3 reads CASSEVGTDTQYF. DNA of the CDR3: TGCGCCAGCAGTGAGGTGGGCACAGATACGCAGTATTTT.

V is TRBV5-1 and J is TRBJ2-5; maybe TRBD1 (5 bases). The CDR3 is 14 residues long. Per germline, CDR1 SGHRS and CDR2 YFSETQ. The germline V and J ends were trimmed by 0 bases and 5 bases, with 11 bases remaining between them. The CDR3 DNA is TGCGCCAGCAGCTTGGTGCCAGGGTCGGAGACCCAGTACTTC. This translates into CASSLVPGSETQYF.

The chain carries TRBV3-1 (or the pseudogene TRBV3-2) and TRBJ1-2; 7 nucleotides line up with TRBD1. The CDR3 sequence is 16 residues long. CDR1 is LGHDT and CDR2 is YNNKEL in the germline V gene (reference sequence). With 0 bases clipped from V and 0 bases from J, the junction kept 4 bases outside the gene matches. The CDR3 reads CASSQDVGTANYGYTF. The CDR3 DNA sequence: TGTGCCAGCAGCCAAGACGTCGGGACAGCTAACTATGGCTACACCTTC.

This CDR3 reads CASSSTGGRTNEKLFF. The CDR3 DNA follows: TGTGCCAGCAGCTCAACAGGGGGTAGGACTAATGAAAAACTGTTTTTT. The J gene is TRBJ1-4, the V gene TRBV11-3, with 8 positions matching TRBD1. The CDR3 sequence is 16 residues long. Trimming at V came to 4 bases and at J to 2 bases, leaving 6 bases not matched to a gene. Germline V lookup: CDR1 SGHNT, CDR2 YENEEA.

The genes are TRBV5-1 and TRBJ2-2, with D hard to call. The CDR3 consists of 13 residues. V was shortened by 1 base and J by 4 bases, with 5 bases between the two germline ends. Germline CDR1 is SGHRS and CDR2 is YFSETQ. CDR3 bases: TGCGCCAGCAGCTTGTCAGTCACCGGGGAGCTGTTTTTT. This codes for CASSLSVTGELFF.

This clone was counted once. CDR3: CASSIQVSYEQYF. As DNA, the CDR3 is TGTGCCAGCAGCATACAGGTTTCCTACGAGCAGTACTTC. The rearrangement links TRBV7-8 to TRBJ2-7; weak D call: TRBD1 (5 bases). With 5 bases removed from V and 1 base from J, the gap between germline ends came to 9 bases. The CDR3 length is 13 residues. The germline CDR1 and CDR2 sequences are SGHVS and FQNEAQ.

This clone was seen once. The chain employs TRBV28 and TRBJ1-2; a possible D gene is TRBD1 (5 bases). Germline CDR1 is MDHEN and CDR2 is SYDVKM. The CDR3 is 14 amino acids. V was cut by 7 bases and J by 2 bases, with 14 bases left in between. The CDR3 DNA reads TGTGCCAGCATTAGGGGCAGGGTCAACTATGGCTACACCTTC. It yields the protein CASIRGRVNYGYTF.

This sequence joins TRBV5-1 and TRBJ1-2; 7 bases match TRBD1. Germline V CDR1 and CDR2: SGHRS, YFSETQ. Trimming at V came to 4 bases and at J to 4 bases, leaving 7 bases not matched to a gene. The CDR3 sequence is 14 residues long. The CDR3 loop is CASSGQDRTYGYTF. The CDR3 DNA follows: TGCGCCAGCAGCGGACAGGACAGGACCTATGGCTACACCTTC.

V gene TRBV10-3 combines with J gene TRBJ2-3; 13 bases align to TRBD2. This CDR3 is built from 15 residues. CDR1 is ENHRY and CDR2 is SYGVKD in the germline V gene. V was pared by 6 bases and J by 6 bases, with 6 bases of the junction left unmatched. CDR3: CAISGLAGASDTQYF. DNA of the CDR3: TGTGCCATCAGCGGACTAGCGGGAGCGTCGGATACGCAGTATTTT.

The chain couples TRBV2 to TRBJ1-1; D gene unclear. Germline CDR1 reads SNHLY; CDR2 reads FYNNEI. V lost 2 bases, J lost 3 bases, and 10 bases lay in between. This CDR3 has 14 residues. The DNA of the CDR3 is TGTGCCAGCAGTGAAAGGACGCTTTACACTGAAGCTTTCTTT. This translates into CASSERTLYTEAFF.

V usage is TRBV4-1 and J usage is TRBJ2-6, with a weak D call TRBD2 (5 bases). This CDR3 region has 16 residues. V dropped 0 bases and J dropped 2 bases, with 8 bases sitting between them. Germline V gives CDR1 MGHRA, CDR2 YSYEKL. CDR3 in DNA: TGCGCCAGCAGCCAAGATTGGGAGACTGGGGCCAACGTCCTGACTTTC. Translated, it gives CASSQDWETGANVLTF.

This rearrangement joins TRBV12-3 or TRBV12-4 to TRBJ2-3; D is uncertain. V lost 6 bases and J 5 bases, leaving 9 bases between the germline ends. The CDR3 loop spans 12 amino acids. The CDR3 sequence: CASSSYIDTQYF. The CDR3 nucleotides are TGTGCCAGCAGCTCCTACATAGATACGCAGTATTTT.

The chain recombines TRBV14 with TRBJ2-1; maybe TRBD2 (6 bases). V shed 0 bases and J shed 5 bases, with 14 bases lying between them. CDR1 is SGHDN and CDR2 is FVKESK in the germline V gene. CDR3 length: 16 residues. Here the CDR3 reads CASSQDFGTANNEQFF. The CDR3 bases are TGTGCCAGCAGCCAAGATTTCGGGACTGCGAACAATGAGCAGTTCTTC.

In its sample, this clone was seen once. In the same sample, other DNA sequences code for this CDR3. The chain is built from TRBV6-1 and TRBJ2-2; 9 positions match TRBD2. The germline CDR1 and CDR2 sequences are MNHNS and SASEGT. The trim removed 1 base at V and 6 bases at J, leaving 3 bases unmatched. CDR3 size: 15 residues. The CDR3 DNA reads as TGTGCCAGCAGTGAAGGGGGCGGGGGGGCCGGGGAGCTGTTTTTT. Translated: CASSEGGGGAGELFF.

J is TRBJ1-1 and V is TRBV2; D is unresolved. Germline V gene data show CDR1 as SNHLY and CDR2 as FYNNEI. Between the trimmed V and J ends, which lost 3 bases and 5 bases, there was a span of 7 bases. CDR3 length: 12 amino acids. The CDR3 sequence is CASSEVGTEAFF. The CDR3 DNA sequence: TGTGCCAGCAGTGAGGTTGGAACTGAAGCTTTCTTT.

In its sample, this clone was seen once. The gene calls are TRBV5-1 and TRBJ1-1; D not certain. Germline loops: CDR1 SGHRS, CDR2 YFSETQ. The CDR3 has 15 residues. V lost 0 bases, J lost 2 bases, and 11 bases lay in between. The CDR3 DNA follows: TGCGCCAGCAGCTTGGACCCAGCTTCCAACACTGAAGCTTTCTTT. It specifies CASSLDPASNTEAFF.

This clone was detected only once. The rearrangement joins TRBV2 to TRBJ2-7, with 7 bases aligning to TRBD1. The CDR3 sequence is 18 residues long. Looked up from germline, CDR1 is SNHLY and CDR2 is FYNNEI. Losses at the gene ends were 3 bases for V and 2 bases for J; bases not matched to a gene: 16. The CDR3 spells CASSEPASGTETTYEQYF. The CDR3 DNA reads as TGTGCCAGCAGTGAGCCTGCATCAGGGACAGAGACCACCTACGAGCAGTACTTC.

The genes are TRBV28 and TRBJ1-1; 7 positions match TRBD1. Unmatched junction bases numbered 10, after V lost 4 bases and J lost 5 bases. Germline values: CDR1 MDHEN, CDR2 SYDVKM. CDR3 size: 15 residues. The CDR3 is CASSSHRGGGTEAFF. CDR3 bases: TGTGCCAGCAGTTCCCACAGGGGAGGGGGTACTGAAGCTTTCTTT.

The gene calls are TRBV9 and TRBJ2-1; 16 positions agree with TRBD2. CDR1 and CDR2 (germline): SGDLS, YYNGEE. The J segment lost 8 bases and the V segment lost 0 bases, leaving 8 bases of the junction unmatched. This CDR3 is 18 amino acids long. The CDR3 DNA reads as TGTGCCAGCAGCGTAGAGGGACTAGCGGGAGGGCCACGGGATGAGCAGTTCTTC. Translation gives CASSVEGLAGGPRDEQFF. The full variable domain, its missing parts supplied by reference TRBV9 and TRBJ2-1, is DSGVTQTPKHLITATGQRVTLRCSPRSGDLSVYWYQQSLDQGLQFLIQYYNGEERAKGNILERFSAQQFPDLHSELNLSSLELGDSALYFCASSVEGLAGGPRDEQFFGPGTRLTVL.

The genes are TRBV12-5 and TRBJ2-6, with D possibly matching TRBD2 (5 bases). V was pared by 3 bases and J by 0 bases, with 15 bases between. Germline lookup yields CDR1 LGHNT and CDR2 FRNRAP. The length of the CDR3 is 18 residues. CDR3 sequence (DNA): TGTGCTAGTGGTTTTTCAGAAGGACTGTCCTCTGGGGCCAACGTCCTGACTTTC. This sequence encodes CASGFSEGLSSGANVLTF.

This chain links TRBV28 with TRBJ2-7; a possible D gene is TRBD1 (5 bases). The V and J ends lost 2 bases and 2 bases respectively, with 16 bases between them. There are 16 residues in the CDR3. CDR1 and CDR2 (germline): MDHEN, SYDVKM. The DNA for the CDR3 is TGTGCCAGCAGTTTAGCCCCCTCCAGGGTCCCCTACGAGCAGTACTTC. This translates into CASSLAPSRVPYEQYF.

The chain is built from TRBV5-1 and TRBJ1-3; D unresolved. Germline V CDR1 and CDR2: SGHRS, YFSETQ. V dropped 0 bases and J dropped 1 base, with 5 bases sitting between them. The CDR3 contains 14 residues. The CDR3 DNA reads as TGCGCCAGCAGCTTGGGAGAGTCTGGAAACACCATATATTTT. Its translation is CASSLGESGNTIYF.

V gene TRBV5-1 combines with J gene TRBJ2-5, with D perhaps matching TRBD1 (5 bases). Germline V gene lookup returns CDR1 SGHRS and CDR2 YFSETQ. The CDR3 sequence is 14 residues long. V was shortened by 0 bases and J by 1 base, with 7 bases between the two germline ends. The chain's CDR3 is CASSLVQGQETQYF. CDR3 DNA: TGCGCCAGCAGCTTGGTTCAGGGCCAAGAGACCCAGTACTTC.